The following is a TCR beta chain sequence with its context. Its antigen is unidentified. Use of 60 Vbeta and 13 Jbeta primers characterized the PCR. The method was immunoSEQ multiplex PCR; TCRdb's version includes in-frame clones alone and lacks a portion of them. The table lists around 150,000 clones, roughly 80% of them singletons. The source of the sample is a study of cytomegalovirus exposure and HLA in healthy donors. General study points: Rates of TCR association differed by HLA locus in a later analysis, with DRB1 highest and HLA-C lowest. V- and J-gene trimming in TCR beta was tied to a missense DCLRE1C variant by an analysis performed later.

The donors gave bone marrow, and they were healthy. The sample was PBMCs. The origin of this receptor is a man between 18 and 29 years old in good health and CMV-seronegative.

The CDR3 nucleotides read TGTGCCAGCAGCTTAGCTGGGACAGGAAGAAATGGCTACACCTTC. Translation gives CASSLAGTGRNGYTF. The chain joins TRBV7-9 to TRBJ1-2, with TRBD1 matching 8 bases. V shed 0 bases, J shed 6 bases, and the junction held 6 bases outside the gene matches. This CDR3 spans 15 amino acids. CDR1 is SEHNR and CDR2 is FQNEAQ in the germline V gene (reference sequence).